Detailed here is one TCR beta chain. Its recognized antigen is unknown. No much larger clonotype is one base removed from it; base qualities were not supplied. This sample is part of a study of Ad26.COV2.S vaccination and SARS-CoV-2 variants (dated by TCRdb to the early 2020s). Study-wide context: Vaccine-arm donors were drawn from COV1001, a multicentre, randomized, double-blind, placebo-controlled phase I-IIa trial of Ad26.COV2.S in healthy adults. Dosing of Ad26.COV2.S was intramuscular, at either 5x10^10 or 1x10^11 viral particles, delivered as one shot or as two shots spaced 56 days apart. The specificity and breadth of SARS-CoV-2-reactive T cell receptors after Ad26.COV2.S vaccination were assessed by TCRbeta repertoire sequencing. A total of about 30 samples were included in the TCR-sequenced set, comprising 19 Ad26.COV2.S vaccine recipients, 5 placebo recipients and 8 SARS-CoV-2 convalescent individuals. Participants in the trial were split at random into five groups of five each, receiving low-dose or high-dose Ad26.COV2.S once or twice, or else placebo on both occasions. Blinding of investigators to trial group allocation was maintained during experiments and outcome assessment.

What the study reported, not specific to this receptor: The study was not powered for comparison of responses between vaccine doses or regimens. Comparable non-spike TCR breadth was observed between vaccine and placebo recipients, consistent with only spike being contained in the vaccine. After vaccination, substantial breadth of spike-specific CD8+ and CD4+ T cell responses was reported. According to the authors, total T cell responses may have been underestimated by the TCR breadth and depth analyses. Compared with placebo recipients, Ad26.COV2.S recipients showed higher spike-specific TCR breadth (P = 0.0014).

V trim: 3 bases; J trim: 0 bases; unmatched bases: 4. From the germline V gene, CDR1 is MGHDK and CDR2 is SYGVNS. Inclusive of the bounding cysteine and phenylalanine, the CDR3 is 16 residues long. Only the CDR3 DNA stays, 48 bases, in frame from base 1. The immunoSEQ Assay was the method used to sequence TCRbeta CDR3 regions. After extraction, genomic DNA underwent amplification by bias-controlled multiplex PCR, followed by high-throughput sequencing. Per the original workflow: Collapsing and filtering of sequences were performed to quantify the absolute abundance of each unique TCRbeta CDR3 region. Usable DNA was measured by amplifying reference genes present in all nucleated cells, and TCRbeta template counts were normalized to that usable DNA to estimate T cell fraction. Repertoire TCRs were annotated as SARS-CoV-2-specific when V gene, CDR3 amino acid sequence and J gene were exactly matched to a known reactive TCR set. The reference SARS-CoV-2 TCR set was obtained from MIRA and was filtered for enrichment in COVID-19-positive ImmuneCODE repertoires, whereby public or cross-reactive TCRs were removed. Based on the MIRA antigens, annotated TCRs were further analysed at the level of specific ORF or position within ORF. Breadth was defined as the number of annotated unique rearrangements divided by the total number of unique productive rearrangements, and depth was defined as the summed frequency of the annotated unique rearrangements. TCR breadth was compared between groups using two-sided Wilcoxon rank-sum tests. TCRdb provides this immuneACCESS table in a form limited to in-frame rearrangements. Some clones are lacking; in checked studies, under half of them reflect an unresolved V gene, and why the rest are absent is not known. The V and J calls and clone size are taken from that table; D and trimming were inferred from the DNA. This sample is represented by roughly 300,000 clones; roughly 90% of them were singletons. Around 5.8% of the sample belongs to the ten largest clones.

Read against the paper, the sample's treatment or condition label means: 15 to 20 received Ad26.COV2.S at low or high dose, single or two shots; 5 received placebo; per-sample allocation not given. Repertoires of vaccine and placebo recipients were sequenced from samples collected on day 63 after the first injection. Between 29 July and 7 August 2020, Cohort 1b enrolled 25 adults aged 18-55 years at one site in Boston, USA. Ad26.COV2.S was a replication-incompetent adenovirus type 26 vector that expressed a prefusion-stabilized SARS-CoV-2 spike protein derived from the original Wuhan strain. The chain employs TRBV25-1 and TRBJ1-4; 7 of the junction bases match TRBD1. Specimen: peripheral blood, collected in a trial of Ad26.COV2.S vaccine versus placebo. This receptor was obtained from a person aged 18 to 59 who received the Ad26.COV2.S COVID-19 vaccine or a placebo. In nucleotides, the sequence is TGTGCCAGCAGTGAGCTCGGACAGGCAACTAATGAAAAACTGTTTTTT. It codes for CASSELGQATNEKLFF.